This T cell receptor beta chain appears in the sequencing data of a study of T cell changes during pregnancy in multiple sclerosis. The ends were cut back, 3 bases at V and 4 bases at J, with 16 bases in the middle. Per the germline V gene, CDR1 is GTSNPN and CDR2 is SVGIG (reference sequence). This CDR3 is built from 15 residues. Here immunoSEQ multiplex PCR was the method, and the copy in TCRdb shows in-frame clones only, minus some. This sample has approximately 44,000 clones; over 75% occur once, and the top ten carry around 0.7%. The V call is TRBV30, the J call TRBJ1-3, with TRBD1 as a possible D gene (5 bases). Sequencing used CD4+ T cells from peripheral blood mononuclear cells, obtained before pregnancy. The clonotype was recovered from a female donor with multiple sclerosis, enrolled in a pregnancy study. The CDR3 spells CAWSLRQSSGNTIYF. The CDR3 DNA reads as TGTGCCTGGAGCTTGAGACAGAGCTCCGGAAACACCATATATTTT.